This passage covers 3 T cell receptor beta chains from one sample sequenced in a study of blood T cell repertoires in COVID-19. Libraries were prepared by immunoSEQ multiplex PCR; TCRdb keeps only in-frame clonotypes and omits some of them. The sample lists some 140,000 clones; roughly four fifths were seen once. What was sequenced was peripheral blood. The source is a woman aged 60-75 years with COVID-19, enrolled during active disease.

This sequence joins TRBV19 and TRBJ1-1; D call uncertain. The germline V gene has CDR1 LNHDA and CDR2 SQIVND (reference sequence). This CDR3 has 16 amino acids. Trimming removed 3 bases at V and 1 base at J, with 15 bases between. This CDR3 is CASSIPGSLGNTEAFF. In DNA form, the CDR3 reads TGTGCCAGTAGTATCCCCGGGAGCCTGGGGAACACTGAAGCTTTCTTT.

This clone was recorded once. The chain couples TRBV18 to TRBJ2-5; no definite D call. The CDR3 sequence is 13 residues long. Looked up from germline, CDR1 is KGHSH and CDR2 is LQKENI. Trimming shortened V by 1 base and J by 0 bases, and 3 bases separated the two germline ends. The CDR3 spells CASSPLDQETQYF. For the CDR3, the DNA is TGTGCCAGCTCACCACTAGACCAAGAGACCCAGTACTTC.

The chain combines TRBV19 with TRBJ1-2; TRBD1 agrees at 8 bases. The J segment lost 4 bases and the V segment lost 6 bases, leaving 4 bases of the junction unmatched. Germline values: CDR1 LNHDA, CDR2 SQIVND (reference sequence). The CDR3 is 13 residues long. The CDR3 loop reads CASSKGQVYGYTF. For the CDR3, the DNA is TGTGCCAGTAGCAAGGGACAGGTCTATGGCTACACCTTC.